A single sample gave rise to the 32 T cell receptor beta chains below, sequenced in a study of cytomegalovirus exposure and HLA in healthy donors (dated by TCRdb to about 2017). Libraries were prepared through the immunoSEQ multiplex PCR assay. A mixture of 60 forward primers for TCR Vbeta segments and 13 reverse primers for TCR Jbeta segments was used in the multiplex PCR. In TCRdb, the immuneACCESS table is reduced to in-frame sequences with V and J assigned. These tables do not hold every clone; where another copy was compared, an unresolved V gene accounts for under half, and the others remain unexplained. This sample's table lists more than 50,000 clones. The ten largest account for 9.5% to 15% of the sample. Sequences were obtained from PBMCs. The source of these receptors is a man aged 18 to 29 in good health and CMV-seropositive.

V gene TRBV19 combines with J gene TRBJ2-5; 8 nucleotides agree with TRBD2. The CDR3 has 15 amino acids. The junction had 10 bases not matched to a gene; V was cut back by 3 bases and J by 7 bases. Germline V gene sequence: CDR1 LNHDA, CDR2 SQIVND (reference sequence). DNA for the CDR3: TGTGCCAGTAGTATCTCCGGACTAGCCGAGAGGACCCAGTACTTC. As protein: CASSISGLAERTQYF.

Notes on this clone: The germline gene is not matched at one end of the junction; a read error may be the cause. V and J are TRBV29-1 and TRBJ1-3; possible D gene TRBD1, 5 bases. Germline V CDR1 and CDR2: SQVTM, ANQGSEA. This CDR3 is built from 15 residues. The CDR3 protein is CSVGFQGSSGSTIYF. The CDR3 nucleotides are TGCAGCGTTGGGTTCCAGGGTAGCTCTGGAAGCACCATATATTTT.

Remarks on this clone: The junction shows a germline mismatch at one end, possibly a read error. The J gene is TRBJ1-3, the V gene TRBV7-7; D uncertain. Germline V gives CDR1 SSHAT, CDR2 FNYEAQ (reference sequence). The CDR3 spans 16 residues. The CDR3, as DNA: TGTGCTAGCAGCCTCGGGAAGCCATCCTCTGGAAACACCATATATTTT. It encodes CASSLGKPSSGNTIYF.

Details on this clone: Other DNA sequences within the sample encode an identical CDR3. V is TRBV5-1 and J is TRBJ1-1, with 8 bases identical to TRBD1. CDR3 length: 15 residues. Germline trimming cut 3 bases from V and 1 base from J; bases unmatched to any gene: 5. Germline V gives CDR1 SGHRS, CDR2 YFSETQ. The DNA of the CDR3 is TGCGCCAGCAGCTCTTCCGGGACAGGGAACACTGAAGCTTTCTTT. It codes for CASSSSGTGNTEAFF.

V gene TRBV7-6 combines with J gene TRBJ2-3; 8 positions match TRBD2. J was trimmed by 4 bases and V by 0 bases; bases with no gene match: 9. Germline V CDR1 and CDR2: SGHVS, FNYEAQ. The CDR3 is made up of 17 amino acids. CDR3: CASSLALVGAGADTQYF. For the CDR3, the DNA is TGTGCCAGCAGCTTAGCCTTGGTGGGAGCGGGAGCAGATACGCAGTATTTT.

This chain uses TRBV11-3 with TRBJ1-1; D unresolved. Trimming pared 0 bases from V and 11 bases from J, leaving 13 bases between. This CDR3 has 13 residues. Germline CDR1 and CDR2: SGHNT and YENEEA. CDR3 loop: CASSLEEGGLAFF. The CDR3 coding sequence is TGTGCCAGCAGCTTAGAGGAGGGAGGGCTGGCTTTCTTT.

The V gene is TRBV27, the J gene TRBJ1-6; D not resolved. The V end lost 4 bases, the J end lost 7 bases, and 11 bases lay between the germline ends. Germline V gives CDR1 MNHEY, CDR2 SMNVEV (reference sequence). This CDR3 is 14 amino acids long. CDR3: CASSYRGLNSPLHF. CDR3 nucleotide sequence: TGTGCCAGCAGTTATCGGGGTCTAAATTCACCCCTCCACTTT.

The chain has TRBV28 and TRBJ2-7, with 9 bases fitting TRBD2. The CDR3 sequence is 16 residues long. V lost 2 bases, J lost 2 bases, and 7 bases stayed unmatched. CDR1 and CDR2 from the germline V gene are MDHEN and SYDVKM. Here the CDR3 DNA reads TGTGCCAGCAGTTTAGTTAGGGCTAGCGGGACCTACGAGCAGTACTTC. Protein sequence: CASSLVRASGTYEQYF.

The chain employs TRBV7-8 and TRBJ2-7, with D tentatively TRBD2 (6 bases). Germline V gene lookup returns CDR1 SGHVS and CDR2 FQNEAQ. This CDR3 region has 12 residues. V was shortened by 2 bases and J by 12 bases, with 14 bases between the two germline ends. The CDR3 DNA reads TGTGCCAGCAGCTTATGGGGGGAGGCGCGGTACTTC. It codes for CASSLWGEARYF.

For the CDR3, the DNA is TGTGCCAGCAGCTTAACAGACCTGGTCGGGGAGCTGTTTTTT. As protein: CASSLTDLVGELFF. V usage is TRBV7-9 and J usage is TRBJ2-2; no clear D gene. Germline V gene sequence: CDR1 SEHNR, CDR2 FQNEAQ (reference sequence). The CDR3 runs 14 residues. V lost 2 bases and J lost 7, with 11 bases in between. The full variable domain, rest sourced from reference TRBV7-9 and TRBJ2-2, is DTGVSQNPRHKITKRGQNVTFRCDPISEHNRLYWYRQTLGQGPEFLTYFQNEAQLEKSRLLSDRFSAERPKGSFSTLEIQRTEQGDSAMYLCASSLTDLVGELFFGEGSRLTVL.

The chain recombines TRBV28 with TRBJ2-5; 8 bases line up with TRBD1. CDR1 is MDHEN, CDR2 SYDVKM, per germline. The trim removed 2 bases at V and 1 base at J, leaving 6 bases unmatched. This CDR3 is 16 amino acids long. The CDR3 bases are TGTGCCAGCAGTTTACAACGGGACAGGATCCAAGAGACCCAGTACTTC. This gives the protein CASSLQRDRIQETQYF.

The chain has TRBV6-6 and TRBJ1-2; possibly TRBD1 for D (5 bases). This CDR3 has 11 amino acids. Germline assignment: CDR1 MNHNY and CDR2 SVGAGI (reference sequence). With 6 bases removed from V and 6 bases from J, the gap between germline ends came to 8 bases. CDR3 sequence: CASRTTDGYTF. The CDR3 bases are TGTGCCAGCAGGACGACAGATGGCTACACCTTC.

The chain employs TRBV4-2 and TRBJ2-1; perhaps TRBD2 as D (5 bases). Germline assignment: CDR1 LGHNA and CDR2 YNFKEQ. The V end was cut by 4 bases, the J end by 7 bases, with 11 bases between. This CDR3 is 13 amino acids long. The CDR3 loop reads CASSPDSLNEQFF. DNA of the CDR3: TGTGCCAGCAGCCCGGACTCTTTGAATGAGCAGTTCTTC.

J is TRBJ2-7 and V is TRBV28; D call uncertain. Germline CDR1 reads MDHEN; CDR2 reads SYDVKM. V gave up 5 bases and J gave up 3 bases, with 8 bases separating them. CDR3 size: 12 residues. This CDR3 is CASSKRGYEQYF. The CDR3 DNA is TGTGCCAGCAGTAAGAGAGGCTACGAGCAGTACTTC.

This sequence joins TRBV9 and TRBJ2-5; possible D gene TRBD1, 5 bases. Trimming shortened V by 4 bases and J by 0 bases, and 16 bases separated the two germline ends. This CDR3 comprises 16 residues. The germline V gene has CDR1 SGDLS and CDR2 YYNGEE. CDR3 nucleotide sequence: TGTGCCAGCAGCCCCTCATTCCAGGGATACCAAGAGACCCAGTACTTC. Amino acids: CASSPSFQGYQETQYF.

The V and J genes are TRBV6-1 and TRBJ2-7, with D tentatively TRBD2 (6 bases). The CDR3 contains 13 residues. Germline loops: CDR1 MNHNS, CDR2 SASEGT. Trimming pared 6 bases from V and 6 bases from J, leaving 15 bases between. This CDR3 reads CASRRDPEGEQYF. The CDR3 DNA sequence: TGTGCCAGCAGGCGGGACCCCGAAGGCGAGCAGTACTTC.

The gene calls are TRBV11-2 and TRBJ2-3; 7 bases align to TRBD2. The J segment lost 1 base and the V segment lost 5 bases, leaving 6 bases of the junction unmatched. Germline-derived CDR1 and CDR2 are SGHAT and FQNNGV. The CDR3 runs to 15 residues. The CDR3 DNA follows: TGTGCCAGCAGCCGCCGGGACTACGGCACAGATACGCAGTATTTT. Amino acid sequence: CASSRRDYGTDTQYF.

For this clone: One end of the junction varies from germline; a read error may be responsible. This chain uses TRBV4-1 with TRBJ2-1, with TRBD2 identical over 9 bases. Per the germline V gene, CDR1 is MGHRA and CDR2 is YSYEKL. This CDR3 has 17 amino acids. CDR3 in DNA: TGCGCCAGCAACCAAGATCCTCCGGCGGGAGGGTCCAATGAGCAGTTCTTC. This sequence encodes CASNQDPPAGGSNEQFF.

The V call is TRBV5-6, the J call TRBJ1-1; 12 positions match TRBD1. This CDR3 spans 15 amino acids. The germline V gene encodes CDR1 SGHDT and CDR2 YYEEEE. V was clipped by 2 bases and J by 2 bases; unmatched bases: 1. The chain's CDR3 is CASSFGTGGNTEAFF. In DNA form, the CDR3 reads TGTGCCAGCAGCTTCGGGACAGGGGGCAACACTGAAGCTTTCTTT.

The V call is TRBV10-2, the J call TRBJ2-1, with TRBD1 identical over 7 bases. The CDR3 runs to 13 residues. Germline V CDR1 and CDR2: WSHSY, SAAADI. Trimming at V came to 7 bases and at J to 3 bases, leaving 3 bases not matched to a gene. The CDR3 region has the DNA TGCGCCAGCATGGGACAGTTCTACAATGAGCAGTTCTTC. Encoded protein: CASMGQFYNEQFF.

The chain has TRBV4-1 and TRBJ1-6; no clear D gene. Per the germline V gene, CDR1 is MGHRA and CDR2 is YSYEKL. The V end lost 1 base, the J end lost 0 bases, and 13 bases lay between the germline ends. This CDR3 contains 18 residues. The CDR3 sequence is CASSQVIVPSSYNSPLHF. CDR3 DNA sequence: TGCGCCAGCAGCCAAGTCATCGTCCCGAGCTCCTATAATTCACCCCTCCACTTT.

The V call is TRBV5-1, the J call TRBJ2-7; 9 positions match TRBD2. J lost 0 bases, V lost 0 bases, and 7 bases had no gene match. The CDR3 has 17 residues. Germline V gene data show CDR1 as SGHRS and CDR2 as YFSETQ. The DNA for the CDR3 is TGCGCCAGCAGCTTGGCGCCTAGCGGGAAGGACTCCTACGAGCAGTACTTC. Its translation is CASSLAPSGKDSYEQYF.

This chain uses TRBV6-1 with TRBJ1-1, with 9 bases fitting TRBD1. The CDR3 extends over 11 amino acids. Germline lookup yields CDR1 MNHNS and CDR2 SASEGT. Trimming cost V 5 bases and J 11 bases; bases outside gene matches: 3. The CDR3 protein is CASSTGGRAFF. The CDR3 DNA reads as TGTGCCAGCAGTACAGGGGGCAGGGCTTTCTTT.

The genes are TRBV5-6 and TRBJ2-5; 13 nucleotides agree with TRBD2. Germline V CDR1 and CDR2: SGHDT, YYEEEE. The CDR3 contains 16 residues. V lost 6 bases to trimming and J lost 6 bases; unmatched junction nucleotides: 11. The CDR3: CASTPSTSGRAQTQYF. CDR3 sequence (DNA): TGTGCCAGCACCCCTTCCACTAGCGGGAGGGCCCAGACCCAGTACTTC. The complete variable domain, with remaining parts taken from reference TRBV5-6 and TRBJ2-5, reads DAGVTQSPTHLIKTRGQQVTLRCSPKSGHDTVSWYQQALGQGPQFIFQYYEEEERQRGNFPDRFSGHQFPNYSSELNVNALLLGDSALYLCASTPSTSGRAQTQYFGPGTRLLVL.

CDR3 DNA: TGTGCCAGCAGCCCAAACCCGGGAATAGGGGGCGAGCAGTACTTC. Amino acids: CASSPNPGIGGEQYF. The chain joins TRBV5-6 to TRBJ2-7; the D gene is possibly TRBD1 (6 bases). CDR1 and CDR2 from the germline V gene are SGHDT and YYEEEE. CDR3 size: 15 residues. The V and J ends lost 4 bases and 6 bases respectively, with 20 bases between them.

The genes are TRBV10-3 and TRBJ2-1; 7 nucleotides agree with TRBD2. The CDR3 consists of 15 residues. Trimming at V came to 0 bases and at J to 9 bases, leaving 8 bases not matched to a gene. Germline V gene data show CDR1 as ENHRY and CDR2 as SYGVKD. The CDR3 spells CAISESGRGVGEQFF. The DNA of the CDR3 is TGTGCCATCAGTGAGTCTGGGAGGGGTGTCGGTGAGCAGTTCTTC.

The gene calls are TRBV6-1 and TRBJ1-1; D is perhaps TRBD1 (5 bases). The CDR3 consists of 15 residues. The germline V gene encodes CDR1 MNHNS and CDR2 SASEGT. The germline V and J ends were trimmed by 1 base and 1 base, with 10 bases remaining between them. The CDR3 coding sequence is TGTGCCAGCAGTGAAGATTGGGGGGGGAACACTGAAGCTTTCTTT. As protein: CASSEDWGGNTEAFF.

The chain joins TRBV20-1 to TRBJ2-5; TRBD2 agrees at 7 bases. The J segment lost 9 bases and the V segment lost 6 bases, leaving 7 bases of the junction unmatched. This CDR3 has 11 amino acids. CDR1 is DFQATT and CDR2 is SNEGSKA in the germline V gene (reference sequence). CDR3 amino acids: CSANEGLPQYF. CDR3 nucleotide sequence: TGCAGTGCGAACGAGGGACTACCCCAGTACTTC.

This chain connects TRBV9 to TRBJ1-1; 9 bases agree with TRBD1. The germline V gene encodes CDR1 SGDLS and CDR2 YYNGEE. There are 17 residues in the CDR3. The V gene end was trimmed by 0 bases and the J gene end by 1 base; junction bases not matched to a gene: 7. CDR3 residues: CASSVGGGTGTNTEAFF. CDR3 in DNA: TGTGCCAGCAGCGTAGGGGGGGGGACAGGGACGAACACTGAAGCTTTCTTT. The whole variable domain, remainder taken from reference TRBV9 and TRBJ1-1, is DSGVTQTPKHLITATGQRVTLRCSPRSGDLSVYWYQQSLDQGLQFLIQYYNGEERAKGNILERFSAQQFPDLHSELNLSSLELGDSALYFCASSVGGGTGTNTEAFFGQGTRLTVV.

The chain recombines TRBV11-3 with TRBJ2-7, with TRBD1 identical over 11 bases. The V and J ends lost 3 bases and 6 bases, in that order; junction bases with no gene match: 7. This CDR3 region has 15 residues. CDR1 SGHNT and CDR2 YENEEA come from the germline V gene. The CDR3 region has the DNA TGTGCCAGCAGCTTCGGGACAGGGGGAATCGGCGAGCAGTACTTC. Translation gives CASSFGTGGIGEQYF.

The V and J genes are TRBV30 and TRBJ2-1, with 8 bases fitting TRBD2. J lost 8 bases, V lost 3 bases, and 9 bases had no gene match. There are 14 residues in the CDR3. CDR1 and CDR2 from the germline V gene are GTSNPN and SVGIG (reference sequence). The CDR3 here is CAWSPSGSQDEQFF. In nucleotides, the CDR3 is TGTGCCTGGAGCCCAAGCGGGAGCCAGGATGAGCAGTTCTTC.

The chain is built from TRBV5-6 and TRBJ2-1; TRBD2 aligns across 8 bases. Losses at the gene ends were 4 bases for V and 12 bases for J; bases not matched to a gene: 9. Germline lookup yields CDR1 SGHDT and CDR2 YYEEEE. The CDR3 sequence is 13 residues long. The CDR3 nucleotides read TGTGCCAGCAGCGGGGGGACTAGAGTCCCGCAGTTCTTC. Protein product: CASSGGTRVPQFF.